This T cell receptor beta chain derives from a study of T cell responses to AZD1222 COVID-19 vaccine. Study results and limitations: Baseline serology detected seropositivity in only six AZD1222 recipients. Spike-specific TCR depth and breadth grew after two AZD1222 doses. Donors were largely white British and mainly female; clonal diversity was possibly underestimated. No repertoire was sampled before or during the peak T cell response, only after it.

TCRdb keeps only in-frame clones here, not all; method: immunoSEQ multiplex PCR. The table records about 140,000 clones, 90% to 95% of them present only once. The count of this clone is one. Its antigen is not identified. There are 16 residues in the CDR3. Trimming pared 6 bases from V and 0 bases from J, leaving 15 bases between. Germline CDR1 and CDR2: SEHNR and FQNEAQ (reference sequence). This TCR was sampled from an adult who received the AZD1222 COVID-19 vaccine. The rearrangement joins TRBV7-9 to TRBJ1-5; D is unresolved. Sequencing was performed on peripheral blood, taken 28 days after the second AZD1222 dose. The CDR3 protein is CASSSGSLYSNQPQHF. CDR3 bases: TGTGCCAGCAGTTCCGGGAGCCTCTATAGCAATCAGCCCCAGCATTTT.